This TCR beta chain was retrieved from a study of blood T cell repertoires in COVID-19. Study-level information: Sites in the United States, Italy and Spain provided acute and convalescent COVID-19 samples. Sources were T cells, B-cell-depleted T cells, or PBMCs; the material itself was cDNA or gDNA.

Authors' processing steps: Reference gene primers were amplified, and this amplification served to estimate nucleated cell counts. Produced via immunoSEQ multiplex PCR; TCRdb's table is partial and in-frame only. D and trimming come from the DNA, and the V and J calls and clone size come from that table. The table includes 250,000 or so clones, around 90% detected once. Sample: peripheral blood. This sequence originates from a man older than 75 with acute or convalescent COVID-19.

The CDR3: CAISGLAGGRSSYNEQFF. Written as DNA, the CDR3 is TGTGCCATCAGTGGACTAGCGGGGGGCCGGAGCTCCTACAATGAGCAGTTCTTC. The chain combines TRBV10-3 with TRBJ2-1; the match to TRBD2 covers 13 bases. V dropped 4 bases and J dropped 0; count of bases not matched to a gene: 6. The CDR3 sequence is 18 residues long. Germline values: CDR1 ENHRY, CDR2 SYGVKD.